This T cell receptor (beta chain) was retrieved from a study of human T cells and chemical hapten exposure. Whole-study context: Patch tests put 0.01% DPC on the upper back, read at 6 days. From small differences in pooled library volume came most of the variation in per-sample TCR yields.

Time point here: patch test 1, 2 weeks after DPC sensitization. The sample's treatment: therapeutic diphenylcyclopropenone sensitization with weekly scalp DPC. The total RNA was obtained from whole blood that was not fractionated. Ahead of applying each patch test, blood was sampled. Suited to DPC and affected by alopecia, the donors ranged from 18 to 70 years old. In this sample, this clonotype turned up many times. TCRdb recomputed calls from the RACE reads with MiXCR, one row per CDR3 protein. The sample has fewer than 45,000 distinct CDR3 sequences, about 4.2% seen once; the top ten hold around 26%. This CDR3 comprises 17 residues. Losses at the gene ends were 0 bases for V and 0 bases for J; bases not matched to a gene: 6. Germline CDR1 SGHTA, CDR2 FQGNSA.

The receptor was derived from a man aged 50 to 59 with alopecia areata. Some clones in this sample may be carry-over from other donors' samples. The genes are TRBV7-2 and TRBJ2-3; 7 bases are shared with TRBD2. Specimen: whole blood, collected in connection with sensitization to the hapten diphenylcyclopropenone (DPC). This CDR3 is CASSLAGGPRSTDTQYF. CDR3 coding DNA: TGTGCCAGCAGCTTAGCGGGAGGGCCGCGGAGCACAGATACGCAGTATTTT.